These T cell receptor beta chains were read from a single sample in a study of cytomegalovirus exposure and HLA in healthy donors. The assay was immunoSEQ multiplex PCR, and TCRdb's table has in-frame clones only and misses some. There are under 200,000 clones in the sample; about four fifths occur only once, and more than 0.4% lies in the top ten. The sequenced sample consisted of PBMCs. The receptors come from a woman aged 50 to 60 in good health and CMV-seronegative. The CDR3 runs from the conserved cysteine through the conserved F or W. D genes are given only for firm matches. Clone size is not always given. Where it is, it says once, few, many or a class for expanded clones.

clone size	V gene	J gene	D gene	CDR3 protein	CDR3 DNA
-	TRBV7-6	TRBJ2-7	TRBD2	CASRPGLAGGSHEQYF	TGTGCCAGCAGACCAGGACTAGCGGGAGGGTCCCACGAGCAGTACTTC
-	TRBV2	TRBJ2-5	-	CASRKRVLQGPKEETQYF	TGTGCCAGCAGAAAGAGAGTTTTACAGGGACCCAAAGAAGAGACCCAGTACTTC
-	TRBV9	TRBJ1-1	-	CASSVAGYTEAFF	TGTGCCAGCAGCGTAGCAGGCTACACTGAAGCTTTCTTT
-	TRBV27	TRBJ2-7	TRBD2	CASSLSRPGASGGAYEQYF	TGTGCCAGCAGTTTATCGCGCCCCGGGGCTAGCGGGGGGGCATACGAGCAGTACTTC
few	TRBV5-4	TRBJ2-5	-	CASSLVASRETQYF	TGTGCCAGCAGCTTGGTAGCCTCAAGGGAGACCCAGTACTTC
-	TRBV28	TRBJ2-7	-	CASSLGHEQYF	TGTGCCAGCAGTTTGGGCCACGAGCAGTACTTC
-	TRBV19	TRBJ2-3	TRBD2	CASKRREGPGDTQYF	TGTGCCAGTAAGAGGCGGGAGGGCCCCGGAGATACGCAGTATTTT
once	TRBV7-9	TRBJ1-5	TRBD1	CASSRGGGEPQHF	TGTGCCAGCAGTCGAGGGGGCGGCGAGCCCCAGCATTTT
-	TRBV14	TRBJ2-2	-	CASSQEASRAGELFF	TGTGCCAGCAGCCAAGAGGCCAGCAGGGCCGGGGAGCTGTTTTTT
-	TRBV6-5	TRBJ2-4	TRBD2	CASSWREGSIQYF	TGTGCCAGCAGTTGGCGGGAGGGAAGCATTCAGTACTTC
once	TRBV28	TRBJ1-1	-	CASSLGGGTVNTEAFF	TGTGCCAGCAGTTTAGGGGGGGGGACCGTCAACACTGAAGCTTTCTTT
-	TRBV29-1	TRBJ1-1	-	CSVGRGNTEAFF	TGCAGCGTTGGAAGAGGGAACACTGAAGCTTTCTTT
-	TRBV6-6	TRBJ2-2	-	CASSTHDKSQLFF	TGTGCCAGCAGCACACACGACAAGTCACAGCTGTTTTTT
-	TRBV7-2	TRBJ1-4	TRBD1	CASSPPGQRNEKLFF	TGTGCCAGCAGCCCCCCGGGACAGCGTAATGAAAAACTGTTTTTT
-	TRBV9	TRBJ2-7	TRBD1	CASSVGLGQGSDEQYF	TGTGCCAGCAGCGTTGGTCTGGGACAGGGATCAGACGAGCAGTACTTC
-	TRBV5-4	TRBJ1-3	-	CASSLTGTGSGNTIYF	TGTGCCAGCAGCTTAACAGGGACGGGCTCTGGAAACACCATATATTTT
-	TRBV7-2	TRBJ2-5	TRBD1	CASSGATGVQETQYF	TGTGCCAGCAGTGGGGCGACAGGGGTCCAAGAGACCCAGTACTTC
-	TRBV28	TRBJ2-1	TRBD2	CASSFVGGNNEQFF	TGTGCCAGCAGTTTTGTGGGGGGGAACAATGAGCAGTTCTTC
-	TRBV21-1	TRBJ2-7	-	CASPFTGISYEQYF	TGTGCCAGCCCCTTTACAGGGATCTCCTACGAGCAGTACTTC
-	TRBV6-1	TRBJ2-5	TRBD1	CASLFDRGAGTQYF	TGTGCCAGCCTATTCGACAGGGGCGCAGGGACCCAGTACTTC
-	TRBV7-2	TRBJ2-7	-	CASSATPINEQYF	TGTGCCAGCAGCGCTACCCCAATTAATGAGCAGTACTTC
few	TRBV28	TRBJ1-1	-	CASSALEGLFMNTEAFF	TGTGCCAGCAGTGCCTTGGAGGGGCTTTTTATGAACACTGAAGCTTTCTTT
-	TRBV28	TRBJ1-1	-	CASSPRTEMVNTEAFF	TGTGCCAGCAGTCCTAGGACAGAAATGGTGAACACTGAAGCTTTCTTT
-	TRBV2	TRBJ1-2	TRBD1	CASSEGAGGGYTF	TGTGCCAGCAGTGAAGGCGCAGGGGGCGGCTACACCTTC
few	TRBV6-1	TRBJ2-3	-	CASEKTWTGDTQYF	TGTGCCAGCGAGAAAACTTGGACTGGGGATACGCAGTATTTT
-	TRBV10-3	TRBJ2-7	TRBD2	CAISEIAGSGRPSYEQYF	TGTGCCATCAGTGAAATCGCAGGGAGCGGGAGGCCCTCCTACGAGCAGTACTTC
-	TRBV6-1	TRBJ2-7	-	CASSESGGPYYEQYF	TGTGCCAGCAGTGAATCCGGCGGTCCCTACTACGAGCAGTACTTC
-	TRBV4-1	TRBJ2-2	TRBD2	CASSQTPSGGPGGELFF	TGCGCCAGCAGCCAAACCCCTAGCGGGGGGCCGGGCGGGGAGCTGTTTTTT
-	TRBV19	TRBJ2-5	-	CASSRSKQETQYF	TGTGCCAGTAGTAGAAGCAAGCAAGAGACCCAGTACTTC
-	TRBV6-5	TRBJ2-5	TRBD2	CASSYSGLAGQGTQYF	TGTGCCAGCAGTTACTCGGGCCTAGCGGGCCAAGGGACCCAGTACTTC
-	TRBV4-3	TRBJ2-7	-	CASSHRIGASGYEQYF	TGCGCCAGCAGCCATAGGATCGGAGCCTCGGGCTACGAGCAGTACTTC
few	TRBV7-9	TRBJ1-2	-	CASSHSRNGYTF	TGTGCCAGCAGCCACTCTAGGAATGGCTACACCTTC
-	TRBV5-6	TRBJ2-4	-	CASRPWGTKNIQYF	TGTGCCAGCAGGCCCTGGGGCACCAAAAACATTCAGTACTTC
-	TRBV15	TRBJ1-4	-	CATSRDWAANEKLFF	TGTGCCACCAGCAGAGATTGGGCAGCCAATGAAAAACTGTTTTTT
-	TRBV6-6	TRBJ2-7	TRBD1	CAREWDSPYEQYF	TGTGCCAGAGAATGGGACAGCCCCTACGAGCAGTACTTC
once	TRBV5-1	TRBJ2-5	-	CASSGRSGTLKETQYF	TGCGCCAGCAGCGGACGGTCAGGGACACTTAAAGAGACCCAGTACTTC